This T cell receptor beta chain came from a study of CD8 T cells in Susac syndrome. With 5 bases clipped from V and 5 bases from J, the junction kept 12 bases outside the gene matches. The CDR3 sequence is 15 residues long. Per germline, CDR1 DFQATT and CDR2 SNEGSKA (reference sequence). High-throughput TCR beta sequencing covered peripheral CD8+ and CD4+ T cells. About this clonotype itself: Its specificity is not known.

Whole-study findings and limits: By the study's own acknowledgment, its TCR sequencing and HLA analysis included relatively few individuals.

Random-hexamer reverse transcription was applied to roughly 0.5 to 1 ug RNA. TCRdb reprocessed the immunoSEQ multiplex PCR reads with MiXCR, giving one entry per CDR3 protein. This sample has 130,000 or so distinct CDR3 sequences, with roughly 95% found just once. Sequencing used CD4+ T cells from PBMCs. This clonotype originated in a human donor with Susac syndrome. The chain joins TRBV20-1 to TRBJ2-1; TRBD1 agrees at 7 bases. The CDR3 loop reads CSALTQGVYHNEQFF. The CDR3 DNA follows: TGCAGTGCTCTTACGCAGGGGGTATACCACAATGAGCAGTTCTTC.